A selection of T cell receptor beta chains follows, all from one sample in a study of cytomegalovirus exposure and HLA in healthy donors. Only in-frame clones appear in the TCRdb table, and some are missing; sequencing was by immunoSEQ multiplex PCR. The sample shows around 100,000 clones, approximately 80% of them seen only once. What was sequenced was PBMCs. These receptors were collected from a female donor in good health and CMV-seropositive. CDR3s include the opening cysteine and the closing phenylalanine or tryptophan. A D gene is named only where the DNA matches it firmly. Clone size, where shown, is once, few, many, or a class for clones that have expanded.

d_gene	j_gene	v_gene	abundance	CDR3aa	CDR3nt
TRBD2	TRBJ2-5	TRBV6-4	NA	CASSDRTAGGPETQYF	TGTGCCAGCAGTGACCGGACAGCGGGGGGGCCGGAGACCCAGTACTTC
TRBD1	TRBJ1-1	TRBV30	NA	CAWAFPDRLNTEAFF	TGTGCCTGGGCTTTCCCGGACAGGTTGAACACTGAAGCTTTCTTT
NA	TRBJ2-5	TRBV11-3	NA	CASSLDGSGNQETQYF	TGTGCCAGCAGCCTTGATGGTAGCGGAAACCAAGAGACCCAGTACTTC
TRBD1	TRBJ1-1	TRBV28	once	CASSPRTGHTEAFF	TGTGCCAGCAGCCCCAGGACAGGGCACACTGAAGCTTTCTTT
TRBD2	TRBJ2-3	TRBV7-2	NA	CASSLQAGGRVPDTQYF	TGTGCCAGCAGCTTACAGGCTGGCGGGAGAGTCCCAGATACGCAGTATTTT
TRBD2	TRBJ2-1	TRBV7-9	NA	CASSSPALVGGGAHEQFF	TGTGCCAGCAGCTCACCAGCCCTCGTCGGCGGGGGGGCCCATGAGCAGTTCTTC
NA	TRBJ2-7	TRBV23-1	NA	CASSQSLVTRCYEQYF	TGCGCCAGCAGTCAGTCGCTGGTGACCAGGTGCTACGAGCAGTACTTC
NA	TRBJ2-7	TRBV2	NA	CASGLAYEQYF	TGTGCGAGCGGTTTAGCCTACGAGCAGTACTTC
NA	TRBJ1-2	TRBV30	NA	CAWSRTGNGYTF	TGTGCCTGGAGCAGAACAGGGAACGGCTACACCTTC
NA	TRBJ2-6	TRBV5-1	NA	CASSQSGANVLTF	TGCGCCAGCAGCCAATCCGGGGCCAACGTCCTGACTTTC
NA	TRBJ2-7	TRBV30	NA	CAWRVAGSVEQYF	TGTGCCTGGAGAGTGGCAGGATCTGTCGAGCAGTACTTC
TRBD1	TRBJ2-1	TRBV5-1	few	CASSPGQGPLNEQFF	TGCGCCAGCAGCCCGGGACAGGGCCCCCTCAATGAGCAGTTCTTC
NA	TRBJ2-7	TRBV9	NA	CASSVGPGVSYEQYF	TGTGCCAGCAGCGTAGGCCCAGGGGTTAGCTACGAGCAGTACTTC
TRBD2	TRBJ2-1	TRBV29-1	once	CSVEAGTSAAGQFF	TGCAGCGTTGAGGCGGGGACTAGCGCGGCCGGGCAGTTCTTC
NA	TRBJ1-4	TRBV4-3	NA	CASSQDRLGAREKLFF	TGCGCCAGCAGCCAAGATCGGCTAGGGGCCCGGGAAAAACTGTTTTTT
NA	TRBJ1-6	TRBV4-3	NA	CASSQDLTGPSSYNSPLHF	TGCGCCAGCAGCCAAGATTTAACGGGTCCTAGCTCCTATAATTCACCCCTCCACTTT
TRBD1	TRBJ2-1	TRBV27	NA	CASSANRDRGYNEQFF	TGTGCCAGCAGTGCGAACCGGGACAGGGGCTACAATGAGCAGTTCTTC
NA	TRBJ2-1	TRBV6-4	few	CASSVSGLYNEQFF	TGTGCCAGCAGTGTCTCGGGGCTCTACAATGAGCAGTTCTTC
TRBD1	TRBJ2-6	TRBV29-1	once	CSVTGASGTGANVLTF	TGCAGCGTTACAGGGGCCTCCGGAACCGGGGCCAACGTCCTGACTTTC
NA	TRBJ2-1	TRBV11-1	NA	CASSHLGQGVGDEQFF	TGTGCCAGCAGCCACCTGGGGCAGGGTGTTGGGGATGAGCAGTTCTTC
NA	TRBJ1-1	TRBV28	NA	CASTPGGAQNTEAFF	TGTGCCAGCACCCCGGGCGGGGCTCAGAACACTGAAGCTTTCTTT
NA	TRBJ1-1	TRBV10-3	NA	CATSDPGGHTEAFF	TGTGCCACCTCGGACCCCGGAGGGCACACTGAAGCTTTCTTT
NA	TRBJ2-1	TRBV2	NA	CASSRSTNFNEQFF	TGTGCCAGCAGTCGATCTACGAATTTCAATGAGCAGTTCTTC
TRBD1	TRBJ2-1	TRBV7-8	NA	CASSPWDRGRSSNQQFF	TGTGCCAGCAGCCCGTGGGACAGGGGTCGATCCTCCAATCAGCAGTTCTTC
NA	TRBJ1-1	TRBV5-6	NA	CASSLDRAHTEAFF	TGTGCCAGCAGCTTGGACAGAGCTCACACTGAAGCTTTCTTT
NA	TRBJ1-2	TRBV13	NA	CASSPNGRNYGYTF	TGTGCCAGCAGTCCGAATGGGCGAAACTATGGCTACACCTTC
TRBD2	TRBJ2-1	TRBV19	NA	CASSIAPLWREEGGRWNEQFF	TGTGCCAGTAGTATAGCCCCCTTATGGCGGGAGGAGGGTGGGCGTTGGAATGAGCAGTTCTTC
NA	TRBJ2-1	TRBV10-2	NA	CASSESVRTYNEQFF	TGCGCCAGCAGTGAGTCCGTGCGCACCTACAATGAGCAGTTCTTC
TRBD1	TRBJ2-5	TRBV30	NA	CAWRRQGVETQYF	TGTGCCTGGAGGCGACAGGGGGTGGAGACCCAGTACTTC
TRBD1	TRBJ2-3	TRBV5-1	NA	CASSSGQGDTDTQYF	TGCGCCAGCAGCTCCGGACAGGGCGACACAGATACGCAGTATTTT
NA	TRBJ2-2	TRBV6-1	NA	CASSAVEYTGELFF	TGTGCCAGCAGTGCAGTTGAATACACCGGGGAGCTGTTTTTT
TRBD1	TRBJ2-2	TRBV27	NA	CASSLDRGNTGELFF	TGTGCCAGCAGTTTAGACAGGGGGAACACCGGGGAGCTGTTTTTT
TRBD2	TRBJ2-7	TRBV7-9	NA	CASSWPGLAGGYEQYF	TGTGCCAGCAGCTGGCCGGGACTAGCGGGAGGGTACGAGCAGTACTTC
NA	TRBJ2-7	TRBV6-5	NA	CASSRDRSSYEQYF	TGTGCCAGCAGCCGCGACAGAAGCTCCTACGAGCAGTACTTC
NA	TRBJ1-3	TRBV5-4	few	CASSLSGAPGNTIYF	TGTGCCAGCAGCTTGTCAGGGGCGCCTGGAAACACCATATATTTT
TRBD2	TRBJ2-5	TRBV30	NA	CAWTLAGGRAETQYF	TGTGCCTGGACCCTAGCGGGGGGACGGGCAGAGACCCAGTACTTC
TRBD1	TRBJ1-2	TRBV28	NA	CASSLSRGIYGYTF	TGTGCCAGCAGTTTGAGCAGGGGGATCTATGGCTACACCTTC
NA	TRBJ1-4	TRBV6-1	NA	CASREFSNEKLFF	TGTGCCAGCAGGGAGTTCAGTAATGAAAAACTGTTTTTT
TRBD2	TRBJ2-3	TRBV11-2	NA	CASSLSASGTDTQYF	TGTGCCAGCAGCTTATCGGCTAGCGGGACAGATACGCAGTATTTT
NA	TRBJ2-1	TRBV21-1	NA	CASSITGVSGENEQFF	TGTGCCAGCAGCATCACGGGGGTCTCGGGGGAAAATGAGCAGTTCTTC
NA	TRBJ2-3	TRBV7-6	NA	CASSVTSRVFTDTQYF	TGTGCCAGCAGCGTTACATCCAGGGTGTTCACAGATACGCAGTATTTT
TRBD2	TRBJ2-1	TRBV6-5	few	CASSLAGDINEQFF	TGTGCCAGCAGCCTAGCGGGAGATATCAATGAGCAGTTCTTC
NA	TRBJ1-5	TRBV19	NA	CASEEVGQPQHF	TGTGCCAGTGAGGAGGTCGGACAGCCCCAGCATTTT
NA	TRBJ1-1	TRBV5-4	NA	CASSLYGWRRVNTEAFF	TGTGCCAGCAGCTTGTATGGGTGGAGGCGAGTGAACACTGAAGCTTTCTTT
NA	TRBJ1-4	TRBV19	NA	CASSILGANEKLFF	TGTGCCAGTAGTATCCTGGGAGCTAATGAAAAACTGTTTTTT
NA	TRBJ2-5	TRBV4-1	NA	CASSHKISGSGETQYF	TGCGCCAGCAGCCACAAGATTTCGGGGAGTGGAGAGACCCAGTACTTC
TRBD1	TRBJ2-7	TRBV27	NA	CASSLKGTGGYEQYF	TGTGCCAGCAGTTTAAAGGGGACAGGGGGCTACGAGCAGTACTTC
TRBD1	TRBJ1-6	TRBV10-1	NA	CASSESWDSSNSPLHF	TGCGCCAGCAGTGAGTCCTGGGACAGTTCTAATTCACCCCTCCACTTT
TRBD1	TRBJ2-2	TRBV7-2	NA	CASNTGAGLGELFF	TGTGCCAGCAACACAGGGGCAGGGCTCGGGGAGCTGTTTTTT
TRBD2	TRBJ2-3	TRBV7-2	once	CASSFRRGGLTDTQYF	TGTGCCAGCAGCTTTAGGCGGGGGGGCCTCACAGATACGCAGTATTTT
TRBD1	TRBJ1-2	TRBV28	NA	CASSLPRQGDYTF	TGTGCCAGCAGTTTACCGAGACAGGGGGACTACACCTTC
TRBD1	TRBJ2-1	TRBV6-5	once	CASSYGQGPYNEQFF	TGTGCCAGCAGTTACGGACAGGGGCCCTACAATGAGCAGTTCTTC
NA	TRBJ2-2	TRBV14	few	CASSQALWGTHIGELFF	TGTGCCAGCAGCCAGGCGCTTTGGGGAACACACATCGGGGAACTGTTTTTT
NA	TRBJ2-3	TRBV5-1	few	CASSLSGWRTDTQYF	TGCGCCAGCAGCTTGTCAGGGTGGCGCACAGATACGCAGTATTTT
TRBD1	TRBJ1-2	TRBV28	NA	CASRRTGTGGWGYTF	TGTGCCAGCAGACGGACCGGGACAGGGGGCTGGGGCTACACCTTC